The 29 T cell receptor beta chains reported below all come from one sample, sequenced in a study of PD-L1 blockade in urothelial cancer. Specified time point: peripheral blood 6 weeks after treatment start. The assay was immunoSEQ multiplex PCR, and TCRdb's table has in-frame clones only and misses some. This table has 45,000 to 50,000 clones, approximately 80% appearing once. Sequences were derived from PBMCs, sampled around atezolizumab (anti-PD-L1) treatment. The source of these receptors is a man aged 65 to 79 with urothelial cancer.

V usage is TRBV7-2 and J usage is TRBJ1-5; D is ambiguous. Trimming removed 5 bases from V and 0 bases from J, with 11 bases in between. This CDR3 is built from 15 residues. CDR1 is SGHTA and CDR2 is FQGNSA in the germline V gene. The CDR3 coding sequence is TGTGCCAGCAGCCCGGGTGGTGGTAGCAATCAGCCCCAGCATTTT. This gives the protein CASSPGGGSNQPQHF.

V is TRBV19 and J is TRBJ2-1; D may be TRBD2 (5 bases). CDR1 is LNHDA and CDR2 is SQIVND in the germline V gene (reference sequence). With 6 bases removed from V and 7 bases from J, the gap between germline ends came to 19 bases. This CDR3 spans 15 amino acids. The DNA for the CDR3 is TGTGCCAGTAGCCTCCCAGGCCGCGGCGGGAATGAGCAGTTCTTC. It codes for CASSLPGRGGNEQFF.

J is TRBJ2-7 and V is TRBV6-6; no reliable D call. This CDR3 region has 12 residues. V was clipped by 4 bases and J by 3 bases, with 7 bases between them. CDR1 is MNHNY and CDR2 is SVGAGI in the germline V gene (reference sequence). For the CDR3, the DNA is TGTGCCAGCAGTTTAGATTACTACGAGCAGTACTTC. This gives the protein CASSLDYYEQYF.

V usage is TRBV10-3 and J usage is TRBJ2-1, with 11 positions matching TRBD1. This CDR3 has 15 residues. Germline loops: CDR1 ENHRY, CDR2 SYGVKD. Trimming at V came to 6 bases and at J to 8 bases, leaving 9 bases not matched to a gene. The CDR3 loop reads CAISPGQGGDDEQFF. CDR3 DNA sequence: TGTGCCATCAGCCCGGGACAGGGGGGGGACGATGAGCAGTTCTTC.

The chain couples TRBV28 to TRBJ2-3; the D is unclear. The CDR3 is 13 residues long. V shed 3 bases and J shed 4 bases, with 8 bases lying between them. Germline CDR1 and CDR2: MDHEN and SYDVKM. This CDR3 is CASSFSVADTQYF. CDR3 bases: TGTGCCAGCAGTTTCAGTGTGGCAGATACGCAGTATTTT.

The chain uses TRBV28 and TRBJ2-5, with TRBD2 matching 10 bases. The trim removed 6 bases at V and 3 bases at J, leaving 7 bases unmatched. Germline assignment: CDR1 MDHEN and CDR2 SYDVKM. The CDR3 is made up of 15 amino acids. The CDR3 sequence: CASSPPGLAKETQYF. The CDR3, as DNA: TGTGCCAGCAGCCCTCCGGGACTAGCGAAAGAGACCCAGTACTTC.

The chain has TRBV7-8 and TRBJ1-2, with D possibly TRBD1 on 5 matching bases. Trimming cost V 5 bases and J 4 bases, with 11 bases left between them. Germline CDR1 reads SGHVS; CDR2 reads FQNEAQ. This CDR3 spans 13 amino acids. This chain's CDR3 is CASSDDRFYGYTF. The CDR3 DNA sequence: TGTGCCAGCAGCGACGACAGATTCTATGGCTACACCTTC.

V is TRBV2 and J is TRBJ2-1; 9 bases are a match to TRBD1. The CDR3 loop spans 14 amino acids. Trimming removed 7 bases from V and 8 bases from J; junction bases left unmatched: 9. CDR1 SNHLY and CDR2 FYNNEI come from the germline V gene. The CDR3 loop reads CASKWDRDSDEQFF. CDR3 bases: TGTGCCAGCAAATGGGACAGGGATTCCGATGAGCAGTTCTTC.

The chain links TRBV27 to TRBJ2-7; perhaps TRBD1 as D (6 bases). From germline, CDR1 is MNHEY and CDR2 SMNVEV (reference sequence). This CDR3 comprises 15 residues. V was shortened by 3 bases and J by 2 bases, with 14 bases between the two germline ends. DNA for the CDR3: TGTGCCAGCAGTTTTGCAGGGGTGGCCCCCTACGAGCAGTACTTC. Translation gives CASSFAGVAPYEQYF.

This clone was detected only a few times. The chain recombines TRBV30 with TRBJ1-1; TRBD1 matches at 9 bases. The CDR3 spans 16 residues. The germline gives CDR1 GTSNPN, CDR2 SVGIG (reference sequence). The trim removed 1 base at V and 4 bases at J, leaving 10 bases unmatched. Here the CDR3 reads CAWSALGTGFGTEAFF. DNA for the CDR3: TGTGCCTGGAGTGCCCTCGGGACAGGGTTCGGCACTGAAGCTTTCTTT.

The gene calls are TRBV18 and TRBJ2-1; 12 nucleotides line up with TRBD2. The J segment lost 1 base and the V segment lost 6 bases, leaving 4 bases of the junction unmatched. CDR1 is KGHSH, CDR2 LQKENI, per germline. The CDR3 totals 16 residues. This CDR3 reads CASSLAGGRSYNEQFF. For the CDR3, the DNA is TGTGCCAGCTCGCTAGCGGGAGGGCGTTCCTACAATGAGCAGTTCTTC.

This chain joins TRBV28 and TRBJ1-5; 9 nucleotides line up with TRBD1. Germline V lookup: CDR1 MDHEN, CDR2 SYDVKM. The J segment lost 2 bases and the V segment lost 8 bases, leaving 10 bases of the junction unmatched. CDR3 length: 16 residues. The CDR3 protein is CASGTGMKAGNQPQHF. The DNA of the CDR3 is TGTGCCAGCGGGACAGGGATGAAAGCGGGCAATCAGCCCCAGCATTTT.

The chain is built from TRBV30 and TRBJ1-1; possibly TRBD1 for D (5 bases). Trimming stripped 3 bases from V and 6 bases from J, with 14 bases between. The V gene's germline CDR1 is GTSNPN and CDR2 SVGIG (reference sequence). The CDR3 length is 13 residues. In DNA, the CDR3 is TGTGCCTGGAGGGAAAAGGGGTGGCCTGAAGCTTTCTTT. It codes for CAWREKGWPEAFF.

The V and J genes are TRBV4-1 and TRBJ2-3; 13 bases align to TRBD2. The CDR3 consists of 16 residues. The V gene end was trimmed by 4 bases and the J gene end by 6 bases; junction bases not matched to a gene: 7. CDR1 and CDR2 (germline): MGHRA, YSYEKL. CDR3 in DNA: TGCGCCAGCAGCCCGGGACTAGCGGGGAACAGGGATACGCAGTATTTT. It is translated as CASSPGLAGNRDTQYF.

The genes are TRBV19 and TRBJ2-3; TRBD1 agrees at 8 bases. This CDR3 comprises 14 residues. V was clipped by 5 bases and J by 7 bases; unmatched bases: 8. Germline-derived CDR1 and CDR2 are LNHDA and SQIVND (reference sequence). The CDR3 reads CASSPGQGRNTQYF. CDR3 bases: TGTGCCAGTAGTCCCGGACAGGGAAGGAATACGCAGTATTTT.

J is TRBJ2-3 and V is TRBV19; the D is unclear. Germline CDR1 reads LNHDA; CDR2 reads SQIVND (reference sequence). V was clipped by 5 bases and J by 7 bases, with 13 bases between them. This CDR3 is 13 amino acids long. The CDR3: CASSQNAEYTQYF. DNA of the CDR3: TGTGCCAGTAGTCAAAATGCTGAGTATACGCAGTATTTT. Complete variable domain (other parts from reference TRBV19 and TRBJ2-3): DGGITQSPKYLFRKEGQNVTLSCEQNLNHDAMYWYRQDPGQGLRLIYYSQIVNDFQKGDIAEGYSVSREKKESFPLTVTSAQKNPTAFYLCASSQNAEYTQYFGPGTRLTVL.

The rearrangement uses TRBV5-5 and TRBJ1-2; 7 nucleotides align to TRBD1. V was clipped by 3 bases and J by 4 bases; unmatched bases: 3. Germline V gene lookup returns CDR1 SGHKS and CDR2 YYEKEE (reference sequence). The CDR3 covers 13 residues. CDR3: CASSSGQIYGYTF. CDR3 sequence (DNA): TGTGCCAGCAGCTCGGGACAGATCTATGGCTACACCTTC.

The gene calls are TRBV4-1 and TRBJ2-2; tentative D call: TRBD2 (6 bases). The CDR3 has 15 amino acids. CDR1 is MGHRA and CDR2 is YSYEKL in the germline V gene. V gave up 4 bases and J gave up 5 bases, with 14 bases separating them. CDR3 DNA sequence: TGCGCCAGCAGCCCCCCCTGGGGGGAGACCGGGGAGCTGTTTTTT. It encodes CASSPPWGETGELFF.

V usage is TRBV19 and J usage is TRBJ1-3; D possibly corresponds to TRBD1 (6 bases). The CDR3 consists of 16 residues. V lost 5 bases to trimming and J lost 2 bases, with 16 bases between them. Per the germline V gene, CDR1 is LNHDA and CDR2 is SQIVND (reference sequence). CDR3 sequence reads: CASSLTTGDPGNTIYF. As DNA, the CDR3 is TGTGCCAGTAGTTTAACGACAGGAGACCCTGGAAACACCATATATTTT.

This clone appeared a single time. The chain uses TRBV6-5 and TRBJ2-7; TRBD1 is a possible D gene (5 bases). The CDR3 is 11 residues long. Germline lookup yields CDR1 MNHEY and CDR2 SVGAGI. The V end was cut by 6 bases, the J end by 7 bases, with 10 bases between. CDR3 DNA: TGTGCCAGCAGGGGGCCGGAGGAGCAGTACTTC. This gives the protein CASRGPEEQYF.

The V gene is TRBV27, the J gene TRBJ2-1, with TRBD2 as a possible D gene (5 bases). V dropped 4 bases and J dropped 0 bases, with 19 bases sitting between them. The CDR3 loop spans 18 amino acids. Germline V gene data show CDR1 as MNHEY and CDR2 as SMNVEV (reference sequence). The CDR3 is CASSSPSGVSPSYNEQFF. DNA of the CDR3: TGTGCCAGCAGTTCCCCCTCCGGGGTGTCCCCCTCCTACAATGAGCAGTTCTTC.

The table lists this clone with a few counts. DNA for the CDR3: TGCGCCAGCGCCTGGGGGGGGCAGGCGGGAGAGACCCAGTACTTC. Protein product: CASAWGGQAGETQYF. V gene TRBV5-1 combines with J gene TRBJ2-5, with D maybe TRBD2 (7 bases). This CDR3 is 15 amino acids long. CDR1 and CDR2 from the germline V gene are SGHRS and YFSETQ. The V and J ends lost 7 bases and 4 bases respectively, with 20 bases between them.

The chain is built from TRBV6-5 and TRBJ2-7; 7 bases line up with TRBD1. There are 14 residues in the CDR3. Unmatched junction bases numbered 9, after V lost 5 bases and J lost 5 bases. Germline CDR1 reads MNHEY; CDR2 reads SVGAGI. CDR3: CASSGRQGENEQYF. The CDR3 DNA follows: TGTGCCAGCAGTGGTCGACAGGGTGAAAACGAGCAGTACTTC.

The chain is built from TRBV25-1 and TRBJ2-7, with TRBD1 matching over 7 bases. J lost 3 bases, V lost 5 bases, and 16 bases had no gene match. The CDR3 length is 17 residues. Germline assignment: CDR1 MGHDK and CDR2 SYGVNS. The CDR3 is CASSPRGNPPRNYEQYF. The DNA for the CDR3 is TGTGCCAGCAGTCCCAGGGGGAACCCACCAAGGAACTACGAGCAGTACTTC.

The J gene is TRBJ2-3, the V gene TRBV18, with 7 bases matching TRBD1. The CDR3 length is 14 residues. The V gene's germline CDR1 is KGHSH and CDR2 LQKENI. The V and J ends lost 3 bases and 4 bases, in that order; junction bases with no gene match: 4. In DNA form, the CDR3 reads TGTGCCAGCTCACCTGACAGGGAGCCAGATACGCAGTATTTT. Its translation is CASSPDREPDTQYF.

The V and J genes are TRBV30 and TRBJ2-6; TRBD1 might be the D (5 bases). CDR3 length: 14 residues. CDR1 GTSNPN and CDR2 SVGIG come from the germline V gene (reference sequence). V was pared by 5 bases and J by 0 bases, with 8 bases between. CDR3: CAWGAGSGANVLTF. The CDR3, as DNA: TGTGCCTGGGGGGCCGGCTCTGGGGCCAACGTCCTGACTTTC.

This chain connects TRBV30 to TRBJ2-7, with 9 positions matching TRBD1. Germline V gives CDR1 GTSNPN, CDR2 SVGIG (reference sequence). V lost 5 bases, J lost 1 base, and 6 bases stayed unmatched. This CDR3 contains 14 residues. In DNA form, the CDR3 reads TGTGCCTGGGGGGGGGACAGGGATTCCTACGAGCAGTACTTC. Translating gives CAWGGDRDSYEQYF. The variable domain in full, with the rest retrieved from reference TRBV30 and TRBJ2-7, is SQTIHQWPATLVQPVGSPLSLECTVEGTSNPNLYWYRQAAGRGLQLLFYSVGIGQISSEVPQNLSASRPQDRQFILSSKKLLLSDSGFYLCAWGGDRDSYEQYFGPGTRLTVT.

This clone has only a few counts. CDR3 protein: CASSQANIFNYGYTF. In DNA, the CDR3 is TGCGCCAGCAGCCAAGCCAACATCTTTAACTATGGCTACACCTTC. This chain uses TRBV4-1 with TRBJ1-2; D gene unclear. Germline CDR1 reads MGHRA; CDR2 reads YSYEKL. V lost 1 base and J lost 1, with 10 bases in between. The CDR3 runs to 15 residues.

The chain uses TRBV28 and TRBJ2-5, with D possibly matching TRBD1 (7 bases). The CDR3 covers 14 residues. V was trimmed by 3 bases and J by 2 bases, leaving 10 bases between them. The germline V gene encodes CDR1 MDHEN and CDR2 SYDVKM. The CDR3 DNA is TGTGCCAGCAGTTTCGCGGGACAGCAAGAGACCCAGTACTTC. This encodes CASSFAGQQETQYF.